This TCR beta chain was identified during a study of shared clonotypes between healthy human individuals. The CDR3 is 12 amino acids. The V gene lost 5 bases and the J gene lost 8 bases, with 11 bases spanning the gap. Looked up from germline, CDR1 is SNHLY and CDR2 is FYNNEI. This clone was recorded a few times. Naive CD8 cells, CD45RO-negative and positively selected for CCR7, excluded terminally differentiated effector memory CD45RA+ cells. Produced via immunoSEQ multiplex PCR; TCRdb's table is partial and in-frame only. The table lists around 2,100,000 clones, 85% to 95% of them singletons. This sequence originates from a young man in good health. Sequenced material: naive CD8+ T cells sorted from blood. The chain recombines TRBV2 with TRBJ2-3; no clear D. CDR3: CASSPPSTTQYF. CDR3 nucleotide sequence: TGTGCCAGCAGTCCTCCTAGTACTACGCAGTATTTT.